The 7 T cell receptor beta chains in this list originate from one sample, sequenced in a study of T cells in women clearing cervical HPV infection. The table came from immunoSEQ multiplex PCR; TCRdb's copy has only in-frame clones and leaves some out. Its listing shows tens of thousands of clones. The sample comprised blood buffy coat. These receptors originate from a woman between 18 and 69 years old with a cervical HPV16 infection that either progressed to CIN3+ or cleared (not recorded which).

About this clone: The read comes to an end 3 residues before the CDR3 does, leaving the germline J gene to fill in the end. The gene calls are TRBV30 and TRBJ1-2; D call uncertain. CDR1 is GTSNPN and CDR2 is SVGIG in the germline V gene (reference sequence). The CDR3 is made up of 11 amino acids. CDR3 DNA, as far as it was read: TGTGCCTGGAGTGTACACAATGAC. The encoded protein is CAWSVHND. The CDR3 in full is CAWSVHNDYTF.

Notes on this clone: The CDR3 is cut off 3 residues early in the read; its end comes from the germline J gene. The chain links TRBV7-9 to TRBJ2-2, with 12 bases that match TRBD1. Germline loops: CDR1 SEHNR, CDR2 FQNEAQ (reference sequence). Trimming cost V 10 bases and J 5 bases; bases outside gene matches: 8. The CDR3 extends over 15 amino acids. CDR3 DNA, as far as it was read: TGTGCCATTCCTCCGGGACAGGGGGCTACCGGGGAG. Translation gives CAIPPGQGATGE. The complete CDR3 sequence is CAIPPGQGATGELFF.

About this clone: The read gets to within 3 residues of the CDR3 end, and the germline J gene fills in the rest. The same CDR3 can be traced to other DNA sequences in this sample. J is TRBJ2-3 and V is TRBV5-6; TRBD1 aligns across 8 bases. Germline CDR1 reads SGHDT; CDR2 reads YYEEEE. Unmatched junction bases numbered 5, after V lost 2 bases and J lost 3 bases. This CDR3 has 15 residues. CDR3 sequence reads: CASSLGQGKTDTQYF. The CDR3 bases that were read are TGTGCCAGCAGCTTAGGACAGGGTAAAACAGATACG.

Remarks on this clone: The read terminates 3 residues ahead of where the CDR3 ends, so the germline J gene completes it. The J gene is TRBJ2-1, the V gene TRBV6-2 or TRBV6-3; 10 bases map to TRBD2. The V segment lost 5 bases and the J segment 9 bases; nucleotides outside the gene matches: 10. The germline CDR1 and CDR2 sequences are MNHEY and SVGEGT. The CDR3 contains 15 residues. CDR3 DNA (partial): TGTGCCAGCAGTCAGAGCGGGAGGGCCTCTTCTGAG. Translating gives CASSQSGRASSE. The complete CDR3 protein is CASSQSGRASSEQFF.

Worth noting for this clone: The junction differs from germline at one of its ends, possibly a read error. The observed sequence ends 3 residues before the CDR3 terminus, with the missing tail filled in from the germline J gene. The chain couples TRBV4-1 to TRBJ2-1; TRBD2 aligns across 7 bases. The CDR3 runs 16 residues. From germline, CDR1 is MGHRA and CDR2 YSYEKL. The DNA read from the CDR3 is TGCACCAGCAGCCAAGGACTAGGGAGCTCCTACAATGAG. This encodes CTSSQGLGSSYNE. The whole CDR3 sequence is CTSSQGLGSSYNEQFF.

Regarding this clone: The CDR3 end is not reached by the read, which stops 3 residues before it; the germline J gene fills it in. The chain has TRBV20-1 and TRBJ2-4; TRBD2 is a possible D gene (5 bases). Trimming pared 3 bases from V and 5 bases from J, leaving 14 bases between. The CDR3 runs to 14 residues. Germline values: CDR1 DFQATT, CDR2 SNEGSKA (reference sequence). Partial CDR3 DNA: TGCAGTGCTAGTCCCACAGCGGCGCAAAACATT. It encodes CSASPTAAQNI. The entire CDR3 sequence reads CSASPTAAQNIQYF.

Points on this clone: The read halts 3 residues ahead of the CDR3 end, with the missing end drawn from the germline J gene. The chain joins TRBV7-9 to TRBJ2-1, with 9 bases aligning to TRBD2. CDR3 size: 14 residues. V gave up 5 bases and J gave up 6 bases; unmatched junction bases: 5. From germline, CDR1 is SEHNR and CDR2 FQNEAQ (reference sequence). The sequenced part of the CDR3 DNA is TGTGCCAGCAGCGGCATGGGACTAGCCAATGAG. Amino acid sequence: CASSGMGLANE. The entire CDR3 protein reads CASSGMGLANEQFF.